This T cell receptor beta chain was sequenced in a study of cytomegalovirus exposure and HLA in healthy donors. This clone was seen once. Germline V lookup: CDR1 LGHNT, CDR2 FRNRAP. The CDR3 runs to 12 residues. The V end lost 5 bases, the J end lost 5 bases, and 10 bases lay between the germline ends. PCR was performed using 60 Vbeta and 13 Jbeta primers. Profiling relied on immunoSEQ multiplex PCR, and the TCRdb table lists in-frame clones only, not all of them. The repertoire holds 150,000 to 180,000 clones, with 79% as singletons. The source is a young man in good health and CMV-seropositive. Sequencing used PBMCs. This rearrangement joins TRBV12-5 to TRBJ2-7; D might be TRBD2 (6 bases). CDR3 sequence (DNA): TGTGCTAGTGGTCCCCCGGGGGACGAGCAGTACTTC. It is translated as CASGPPGDEQYF.